Reported below is one TCR beta chain. The antigen is undetermined. This CDR3 is 14 amino acids long. CDR1 is SGHAT, CDR2 FQNNGV, per germline. The J segment lost 6 bases and the V segment lost 5 bases, leaving 6 bases of the junction unmatched. The sample originates from a study of metastatic and nonmetastatic thyroid tumors. Looking at the study overall: Across peripheral blood and tumor or nodule tissue samples taken from malignant and benign thyroid patients, the repertoires were compared with one another. General study points: Significantly higher TCR beta diversity was reportedly seen in malignant thyroid tumors than benign nodules, in blood and tumor.

How the authors handled the data: Across clinicopathological groups, CDR3 differences served as the basis for building a distant-metastasis classifier for papillary thyroid cancer. TCRdb reanalyzed the PCR reads via MiXCR. The V and J calls and clone size come from TCRdb's table, not from the authors' own analysis. Seen here are about 13,000 clones, around 23% observed once, and the top ten hold about 60%. Until they underwent thyroid surgery, no patient had received any treatment. This clonotype was obtained from a male donor with papillary thyroid cancer or a benign thyroid nodule (not recorded which). Some clones in this sample may be carry-over from other donors' samples. The chain uses TRBV11-2 and TRBJ2-1; TRBD2 aligns across 8 bases. The sequencing input was blood. The CDR3 bases are TGTGCCAGCAGCCTCGCGGGACTAGTCAATGAGCAGTTCTTC. It translates to CASSLAGLVNEQFF.